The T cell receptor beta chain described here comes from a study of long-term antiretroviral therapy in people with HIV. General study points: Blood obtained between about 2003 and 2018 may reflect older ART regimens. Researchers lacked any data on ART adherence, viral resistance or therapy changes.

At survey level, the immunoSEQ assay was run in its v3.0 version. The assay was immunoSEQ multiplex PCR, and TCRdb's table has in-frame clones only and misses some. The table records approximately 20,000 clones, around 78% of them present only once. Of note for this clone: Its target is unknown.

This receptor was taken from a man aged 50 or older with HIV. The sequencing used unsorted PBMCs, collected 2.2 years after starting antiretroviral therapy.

CDR3 DNA: TGTGCCAGCAGTTACTCTATCACAGATACGCAGTATTTT. Translated: CASSYSITDTQYF. The rearrangement joins TRBV6-6 to TRBJ2-3; D ambiguous. Trimming shortened V by 0 bases and J by 2 bases, and 3 bases separated the two germline ends. The CDR3 runs to 13 residues. The germline gives CDR1 MNHNY, CDR2 SVGAGI (reference sequence).